The rows below give T cell receptor beta chains drawn from one sample of a study. Using its own MiXCR run on the RT-PCR reads, TCRdb lists one record per CDR3 protein. The sample contains about 680,000 distinct CDR3 sequences, 11% to 15% of which appear only once. Sequenced sample: memory CD4+ T cells from blood. The receptors stem from a female donor in good health, serving as a healthy control. CDR3s include the opening cysteine and the closing phenylalanine or tryptophan. Fields, in order: V gene, J gene, CDR3 protein.

TRBV20-1	TRBJ2-7	CSAGASLYEQYF
TRBV3-1	TRBJ2-1	CASSPPSYEQFF
TRBV18	TRBJ2-1	CASSPQTGHNEQFF
TRBV7-2	TRBJ2-7	CASSLRYRGPLEQYF
TRBV6-2/TRBV6-3	TRBJ1-5	CASSPQGRSNQPQHF
TRBV29-1	TRBJ1-1	CSVAQGTNTEAFF
TRBV5-6	TRBJ1-1	CASSSQGAWSEAFF
TRBV10-1	TRBJ1-1	CASSDKGGYTEAFF
TRBV7-9	TRBJ2-3	CASSPQQVSDTQYF
TRBV11-2	TRBJ1-6	CASSLEAGINSPLHF
TRBV6-6	TRBJ2-5	CASAEAGGETQYF
TRBV20-1	TRBJ2-1	CSAKSSTSGRGHLLYSEQFF
TRBV6-5	TRBJ2-7	CASSLAWTSGMDEQYF
TRBV29-1	TRBJ2-7	CSGVVTSGSLVYEQYF
TRBV7-9	TRBJ2-5	CASSPAGDRGQETQYF
TRBV28	TRBJ2-7	CASVKSGREQYF
TRBV6-2/TRBV6-3	TRBJ2-1	CASSYSGATYNEQFF
TRBV4-1	TRBJ1-2	CASSQEGAVGGYTF
TRBV9	TRBJ2-3	CASSVANSQDTQYF
TRBV12-3/TRBV12-4	TRBJ1-2	CASSLATGQGAGGYTF
TRBV15	TRBJ1-5	CATSRDNNQPQHF
TRBV6-6	TRBJ2-5	CATSLGGGFSQETQYF
TRBV5-5	TRBJ2-7	CASSQHTLASYEQYF
TRBV5-6	TRBJ1-5	CASSLFGTGGFGNQPQHF
TRBV7-3	TRBJ2-3	CASSLRRTGTADTQYF
TRBV15	TRBJ1-1	CATSRSRQVNTEAFF
TRBV7-9	TRBJ2-3	CASSHPRTSLVPDTQYF
TRBV15	TRBJ2-5	CATSRTGTGSQETQYF
TRBV5-1	TRBJ2-7	CASGFERATYEQYF
TRBV20-1	TRBJ2-3	CSATKREGQEDTQYF